This is a list of T cell receptor beta chains from one sample in a study of OX40 agonist ivuxolimab in advanced cancers. Profiled with immunoSEQ multiplex PCR; TCRdb holds only in-frame clones, not every one. The sample records some 64,000 clones, about 85% being singletons. The material sequenced was CD4+ or CD8+ T cells sorted from blood, taken in a trial of the OX40 agonist ivuxolimab. All receptors derive from an adult with an advanced solid tumor such as melanoma, head and neck, liver or kidney cancer. The CDR3 runs from the conserved cysteine through the conserved F or W. Fields, in order: J gene, V gene, D gene, clone size, CDR3 protein, CDR3 DNA. A D gene is named only where the DNA matches it firmly. Some rows mark clone size as missing; the rest say once, few, many or name a class of expanded clone.

j_call: TRBJ1-4; v_call: TRBV6-5; d_call: TRBD1; clone_size: .; cdr3_aa: CASGRGTTNEKLFF; cdr3_nt: TGTGCCAGCGGCAGGGGGACAACTAATGAAAAACTGTTTTTT
j_call: TRBJ2-5; v_call: TRBV7-9; d_call: TRBD2; clone_size: .; cdr3_aa: CASSRSGGLQETQYF; cdr3_nt: TGTGCCAGCAGCCGTAGCGGGGGGCTACAAGAGACCCAGTACTTC
j_call: TRBJ2-3; v_call: TRBV7-2; d_call: .; clone_size: .; cdr3_aa: CASSRVADTQYF; cdr3_nt: TGTGCCAGCAGCCGCGTTGCAGATACGCAGTATTTT
j_call: TRBJ2-1; v_call: TRBV5-5; d_call: TRBD2; clone_size: .; cdr3_aa: CASSPAVVAGGYNEQFF; cdr3_nt: TGTGCCAGCAGCCCCGCGGTAGTAGCGGGGGGTTACAATGAGCAGTTCTTC
j_call: TRBJ1-5; v_call: TRBV5-6; d_call: TRBD1; clone_size: .; cdr3_aa: CASSLGDRGSSQPQHF; cdr3_nt: TGTGCCAGCAGCTTGGGGGACAGGGGGTCCAGTCAGCCCCAGCATTTT
j_call: TRBJ1-2; v_call: TRBV4-3; d_call: .; clone_size: .; cdr3_aa: CASSSDYGYTF; cdr3_nt: TGCGCCAGCTCTTCAGACTATGGCTACACCTTC
j_call: TRBJ1-2; v_call: TRBV14; d_call: .; clone_size: once; cdr3_aa: CASSQEVRVVDYGYTF; cdr3_nt: TGTGCCAGCAGCCAAGAGGTACGGGTAGTGGACTATGGCTACACCTTC
j_call: TRBJ2-3; v_call: TRBV5-1; d_call: TRBD2; clone_size: once; cdr3_aa: CASSPGRGSGDTQYF; cdr3_nt: TGCGCCAGCAGCCCTGGGCGGGGGAGTGGCGATACGCAGTATTTT
j_call: TRBJ2-7; v_call: TRBV21-1; d_call: .; clone_size: .; cdr3_aa: CAPPTQGSLSYEQYF; cdr3_nt: TGTGCACCGCCAACTCAGGGGAGCCTATCCTACGAGCAGTACTTC
j_call: TRBJ2-7; v_call: TRBV7-8; d_call: .; clone_size: .; cdr3_aa: CASTRGGALDEQYF; cdr3_nt: TGTGCCAGCACCAGGGGGGGGGCGCTTGACGAGCAGTACTTC
j_call: TRBJ2-5; v_call: TRBV6-1; d_call: .; clone_size: .; cdr3_aa: CASSLRDQETQYF; cdr3_nt: TGTGCCAGCAGTCTTAGGGATCAAGAGACCCAGTACTTC
j_call: TRBJ1-2; v_call: TRBV4-2; d_call: TRBD1; clone_size: few; cdr3_aa: CASSPYGRQGYGYTF; cdr3_nt: TGTGCCAGCAGCCCCTACGGTCGACAGGGCTATGGCTACACCTTC
j_call: TRBJ1-1; v_call: TRBV6-6; d_call: TRBD1; clone_size: .; cdr3_aa: CASRAGGPNTEAFF; cdr3_nt: TGTGCCAGCAGGGCAGGGGGCCCGAACACTGAAGCTTTCTTT
j_call: TRBJ2-2; v_call: TRBV5-8; d_call: .; clone_size: .; cdr3_aa: CASSPLGVSNTGELFF; cdr3_nt: TGTGCCAGCAGCCCCCTGGGGGTCTCGAACACCGGGGAGCTGTTTTTT
j_call: TRBJ2-5; v_call: TRBV5-5; d_call: TRBD1; clone_size: .; cdr3_aa: CASSLAGTGGSPRQETQYF; cdr3_nt: TGTGCCAGCAGCTTGGCAGGGACAGGGGGCTCCCCCCGCCAAGAGACCCAGTACTTC
j_call: TRBJ2-7; v_call: TRBV13; d_call: TRBD2; clone_size: few; cdr3_aa: CASSSTYSSGGLSYEQYF; cdr3_nt: TGTGCCAGCAGCTCGACTTACTCTAGCGGGGGCCTCTCCTACGAGCAGTACTTC
j_call: TRBJ2-5; v_call: TRBV7-2; d_call: .; clone_size: .; cdr3_aa: CASSPQETQYF; cdr3_nt: TGTGCCAGCAGCCCGCAGGAGACCCAGTACTTC
j_call: TRBJ2-7; v_call: TRBV27; d_call: .; clone_size: .; cdr3_aa: CASSSSTGPYEQYF; cdr3_nt: TGTGCCAGCAGTTCGTCGACGGGTCCCTACGAGCAGTACTTC
j_call: TRBJ1-1; v_call: TRBV29-1; d_call: .; clone_size: .; cdr3_aa: CSGRPQGNTEAFF; cdr3_nt: TGCAGCGGAAGACCACAGGGGAACACTGAAGCTTTCTTT
j_call: TRBJ1-5; v_call: TRBV5-1; d_call: .; clone_size: .; cdr3_aa: CASSLDGTSNQPQHF; cdr3_nt: TGCGCCAGCAGCTTGGACGGTACTAGCAATCAGCCCCAGCATTTT
j_call: TRBJ1-1; v_call: TRBV7-2; d_call: .; clone_size: once; cdr3_aa: CASSLESSGEAFF; cdr3_nt: TGTGCCAGCAGCTTAGAGAGCTCGGGGGAAGCTTTCTTT
j_call: TRBJ1-6; v_call: TRBV7-9; d_call: TRBD1; clone_size: .; cdr3_aa: CASSSQGGNSPLHF; cdr3_nt: TGTGCCAGCAGCTCGCAGGGGGGTAATTCACCCCTCCACTTT
j_call: TRBJ2-5; v_call: TRBV2; d_call: .; clone_size: .; cdr3_aa: CASARETQYF; cdr3_nt: TGTGCCAGTGCGAGGGAGACCCAGTACTTC
j_call: TRBJ1-3; v_call: TRBV11-2; d_call: TRBD1; clone_size: .; cdr3_aa: CASSPGGTAGNTIYF; cdr3_nt: TGTGCCAGCAGCCCGGGGGGGACAGCTGGAAACACCATATATTTT
j_call: TRBJ1-1; v_call: TRBV9; d_call: .; clone_size: once; cdr3_aa: CASSVAREGEAFF; cdr3_nt: TGTGCCAGCAGCGTAGCCAGGGAAGGTGAAGCTTTCTTT
j_call: TRBJ1-6; v_call: TRBV7-9; d_call: .; clone_size: .; cdr3_aa: CASSSSGSTLHF; cdr3_nt: TGTGCCAGCAGCTCCTCAGGGAGCACCCTCCACTTT
j_call: TRBJ2-7; v_call: TRBV5-6; d_call: .; clone_size: .; cdr3_aa: CASSLVGGRSSYEQYF; cdr3_nt: TGTGCCAGCAGCTTGGTCGGGGGCCGCAGCTCCTACGAGCAGTACTTC
j_call: TRBJ1-6; v_call: TRBV2; d_call: .; clone_size: .; cdr3_aa: CASSVYRPNSPLHF; cdr3_nt: TGTGCCAGCAGTGTCTACAGGCCTAATTCACCCCTCCACTTT
j_call: TRBJ2-5; v_call: TRBV19; d_call: .; clone_size: .; cdr3_aa: CASNSPGVEETQYF; cdr3_nt: TGTGCCAGTAATTCGCCCGGGGTGGAAGAGACCCAGTACTTC
j_call: TRBJ1-5; v_call: TRBV5-6; d_call: .; clone_size: .; cdr3_aa: CASSLFNQPQHF; cdr3_nt: TGTGCCAGCAGCTTGTTTAATCAGCCCCAGCATTTT
j_call: TRBJ2-5; v_call: TRBV19; d_call: .; clone_size: .; cdr3_aa: CASSTPPLETQYF; cdr3_nt: TGTGCCAGTAGTACCCCCCCTCTGGAGACCCAGTACTTC
j_call: TRBJ1-6; v_call: TRBV19; d_call: TRBD1; clone_size: .; cdr3_aa: CASSLGQGHSPLHF; cdr3_nt: TGTGCCAGTAGCCTCGGACAGGGACATTCACCCCTCCACTTT
j_call: TRBJ1-4; v_call: TRBV5-1; d_call: .; clone_size: .; cdr3_aa: CASSSLPATNEKLFF; cdr3_nt: TGCGCCAGCAGCTCATTACCTGCAACTAATGAAAAACTGTTTTTT
j_call: TRBJ1-1; v_call: TRBV19; d_call: TRBD1; clone_size: .; cdr3_aa: CASIGNRGNQNTEAFF; cdr3_nt: TGTGCCAGTATCGGAAACAGGGGCAACCAGAACACTGAAGCTTTCTTT